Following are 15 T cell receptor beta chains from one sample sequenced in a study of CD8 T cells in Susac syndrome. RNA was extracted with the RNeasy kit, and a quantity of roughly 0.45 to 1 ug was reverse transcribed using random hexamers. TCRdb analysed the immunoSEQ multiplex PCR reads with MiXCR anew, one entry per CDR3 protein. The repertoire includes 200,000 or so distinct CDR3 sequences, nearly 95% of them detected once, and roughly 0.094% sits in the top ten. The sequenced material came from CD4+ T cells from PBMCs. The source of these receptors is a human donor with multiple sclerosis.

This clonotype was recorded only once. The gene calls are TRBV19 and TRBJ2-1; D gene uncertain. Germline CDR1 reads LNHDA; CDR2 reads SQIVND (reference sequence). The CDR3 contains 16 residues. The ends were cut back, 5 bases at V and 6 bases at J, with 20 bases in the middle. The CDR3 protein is CASSRRQQHSSNEQFF. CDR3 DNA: TGTGCCAGTAGTCGAAGACAACAGCATTCTAGCAATGAGCAGTTCTTC. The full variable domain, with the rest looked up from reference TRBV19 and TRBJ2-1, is DGGITQSPKYLFRKEGQNVTLSCEQNLNHDAMYWYRQDPGQGLRLIYYSQIVNDFQKGDIAEGYSVSREKKESFPLTVTSAQKNPTAFYLCASSRRQQHSSNEQFFGPGTRLTVL.

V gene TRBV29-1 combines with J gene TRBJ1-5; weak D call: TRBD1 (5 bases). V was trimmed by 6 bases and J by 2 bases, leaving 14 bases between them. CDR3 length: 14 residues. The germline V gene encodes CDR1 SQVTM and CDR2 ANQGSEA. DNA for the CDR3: TGCAGCGTCTCCCAGAGGGGTGGCAATCAGCCCCAGCATTTT. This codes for CSVSQRGGNQPQHF. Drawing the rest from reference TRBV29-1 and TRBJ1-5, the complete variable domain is SAVISQKPSRDICQRGTSLTIQCQVDSQVTMMFWYRQQPGQSLTLIATANQGSEATYESGFVIDKFPISRPNLTFSTLTVSNMSPEDSSIYLCSVSQRGGNQPQHFGDGTRLSIL.

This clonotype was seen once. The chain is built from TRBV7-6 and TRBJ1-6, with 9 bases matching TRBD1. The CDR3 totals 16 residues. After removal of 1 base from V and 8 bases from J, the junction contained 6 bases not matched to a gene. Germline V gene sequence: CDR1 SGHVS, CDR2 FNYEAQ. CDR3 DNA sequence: TGTGCCAGCAGCTTAGTTCCGGGACAGGGAGATTCACCCCTCCACTTT. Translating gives CASSLVPGQGDSPLHF.

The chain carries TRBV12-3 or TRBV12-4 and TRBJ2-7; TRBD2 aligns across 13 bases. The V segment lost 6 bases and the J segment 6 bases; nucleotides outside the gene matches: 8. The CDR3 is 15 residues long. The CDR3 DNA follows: TGTGCCAGCAGCACTTCCGGACTAGCGGGAGTCGAGCAGTACTTC. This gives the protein CASSTSGLAGVEQYF.

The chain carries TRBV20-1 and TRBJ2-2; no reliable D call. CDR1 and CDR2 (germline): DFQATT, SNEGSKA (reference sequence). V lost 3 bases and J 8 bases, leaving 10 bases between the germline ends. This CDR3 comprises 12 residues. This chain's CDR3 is CSASRVLGELFF. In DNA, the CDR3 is TGCAGTGCTAGTAGGGTCTTGGGGGAGCTGTTTTTT.

CDR3 in amino acids: CASSFAQGLGEQYF. The CDR3 DNA is TGTGCCAGCAGCTTCGCACAGGGACTAGGCGAGCAGTACTTC. V and J are TRBV11-2 and TRBJ2-7; 8 nucleotides line up with TRBD2. The germline V gene has CDR1 SGHAT and CDR2 FQNNGV. The CDR3 covers 14 residues. Trimming took 3 bases from V and 6 from J; bases not matched to a gene: 7.

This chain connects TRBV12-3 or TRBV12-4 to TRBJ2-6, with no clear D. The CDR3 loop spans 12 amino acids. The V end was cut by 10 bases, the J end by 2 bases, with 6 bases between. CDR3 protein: CATRPGANVLTF. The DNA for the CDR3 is TGTGCCACCCGACCTGGGGCCAACGTCCTGACTTTC.

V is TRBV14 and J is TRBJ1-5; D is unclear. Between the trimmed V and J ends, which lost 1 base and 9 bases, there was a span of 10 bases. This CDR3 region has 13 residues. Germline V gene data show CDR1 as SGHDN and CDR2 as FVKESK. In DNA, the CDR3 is TGTGCCAGCAGCCAAGCCCTTAAGGGGCCCCAGCATTTT. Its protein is CASSQALKGPQHF.

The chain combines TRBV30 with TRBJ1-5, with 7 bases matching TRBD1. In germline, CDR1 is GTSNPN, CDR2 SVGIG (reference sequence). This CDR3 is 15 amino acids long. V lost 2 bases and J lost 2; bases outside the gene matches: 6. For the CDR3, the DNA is TGTGCCTGGAGTCCCCAGGGGGGCGGCAATCAGCCCCAGCATTTT. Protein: CAWSPQGGGNQPQHF.

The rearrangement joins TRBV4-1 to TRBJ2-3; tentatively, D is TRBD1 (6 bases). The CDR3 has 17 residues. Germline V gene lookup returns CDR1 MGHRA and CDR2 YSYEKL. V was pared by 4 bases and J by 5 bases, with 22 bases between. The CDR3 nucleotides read TGCGCCAGCAGCCTAACAGGGAGCGCCCCTTCGAGAGATACGCAGTATTTT. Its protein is CASSLTGSAPSRDTQYF.

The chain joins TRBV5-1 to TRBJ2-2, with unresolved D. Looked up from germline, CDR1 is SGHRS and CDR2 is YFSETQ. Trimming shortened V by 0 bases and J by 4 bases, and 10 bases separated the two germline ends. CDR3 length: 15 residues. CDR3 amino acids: CASSLASRGTGELFF. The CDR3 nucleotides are TGCGCCAGCAGCTTGGCCAGTCGTGGCACCGGGGAGCTGTTTTTT.

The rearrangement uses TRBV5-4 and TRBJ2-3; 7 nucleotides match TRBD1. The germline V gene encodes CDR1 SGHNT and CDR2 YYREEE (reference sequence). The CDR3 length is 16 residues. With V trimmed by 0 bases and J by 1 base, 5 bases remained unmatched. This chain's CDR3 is CASSLGGGGGTDTQYF. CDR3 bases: TGTGCCAGCAGCTTGGGAGGGGGCGGTGGCACAGATACGCAGTATTTT.

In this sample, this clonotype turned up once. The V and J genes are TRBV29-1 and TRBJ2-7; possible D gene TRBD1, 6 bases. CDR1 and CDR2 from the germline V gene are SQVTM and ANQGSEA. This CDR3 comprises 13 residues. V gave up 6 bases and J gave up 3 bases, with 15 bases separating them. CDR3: CSVDRDTYYEQYF. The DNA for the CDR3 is TGCAGCGTAGATAGGGACACCTACTACGAGCAGTACTTC.

CDR3 amino acids: CASSLGPLKNTEAFF. DNA of the CDR3: TGTGCCAGCAGCTTAGGGCCCCTAAAGAACACTGAAGCTTTCTTT. The chain has TRBV7-9 and TRBJ1-1; D remains ambiguous. Trimming left V 1 base short and J 1 base short, with 10 bases between. This CDR3 has 15 amino acids. Germline V lookup: CDR1 SEHNR, CDR2 FQNEAQ (reference sequence).

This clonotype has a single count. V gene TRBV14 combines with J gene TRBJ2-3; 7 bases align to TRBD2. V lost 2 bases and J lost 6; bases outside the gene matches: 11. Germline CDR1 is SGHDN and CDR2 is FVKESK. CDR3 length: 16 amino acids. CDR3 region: CASSQRLALGGDTQYF. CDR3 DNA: TGTGCCAGCAGCCAAAGACTAGCTCTAGGTGGTGATACGCAGTATTTT.